This TCR beta chain was recorded in a study of monozygotic twins with inflammatory bowel disease (dated by TCRdb to the late 2010s). Turning to the overall study: The full study comprised 28 monozygotic twin pairs: nine German pairs (four IBD-concordant, five IBD-discordant) and 19 IBD-discordant Danish pairs. The search for disease-associated traits relied mainly on comparing IBD patients with their genetically identical healthy co-twins within discordant pairs. Each individual had, on average, about 151 000 unique TCRalpha sequences and 181 000 unique TCRbeta sequences available for analysis.

Receptor amplification or capture employed 5' RACE. For each TCR library, approximately 3,700 ng of total RNA was used. For each sample, cDNA synthesis with SMARTScribe reverse transcriptase was split into eight separate reactions. During cDNA synthesis, unique molecular identifiers containing a 6-nucleotide sample barcode were introduced by template switching. TCRalpha and TCRbeta cDNA was amplified by two nested PCRs of roughly 15 and 9 cycles, with bead purification after each PCR. Before amplification, the cDNA was treated with uracil DNA-glycosylase and purified using the QIAquick PCR purification kit. In the second PCR, Illumina TruSeq-compatible adapters and sample-specific barcodes were added. Library quality and concentration were assessed using TapeStation and Qubit, and about 5.2 ng of each library was pooled. Sequencing of pooled libraries was carried out on an Illumina HiSeq2500 single-index Rapid Run using 2 x 100 bp reads and custom sequencing primers. The authors processed their data as follows. MiGEC version 1.2.6 was used for UMI-based consensus assembly, which corrected PCR and sequencing errors. V(D)J alignment, clonotype assembly and CDR3 extraction were performed with MiXCR version 2.1.1. Gene usage, clonotype sharing and MAIT/NKT TCR abundance were normalised by analysing the top 1000, 10 000 and 20 000 clonotypes per sample. Diversity was computed as the inverse Simpson index with the vegan R package after downsampling to 27 000 UMIs. Paired Mann-Whitney U tests were applied to discordant twin pairs, with Benjamini-Hochberg correction for multiple testing. TCRdb reanalyzed the reads, keeping one entry per CDR3 protein sequence and omitting DNA. The V and J calls were determined by TCRdb, not by the authors. This sample's clone table shows around 100,000 distinct CDR3 sequences. The ten top clones hold 1.9% of the sample.

On this clonotype: The target of this receptor is not known.

The CDR3, cysteine through phenylalanine, is 13 amino acids long. The DNA is unrecorded. The germline V gene encodes CDR1 DFQATT and CDR2 SNEGSKA (reference sequence). Points the paper makes about the study in general: No difference in repertoire similarity was observed between concordant and discordant twins, possibly owing to limited statistical power. The results gave no support for a single strong signal or clonotype linked to IBD. The analysis was unable to tell different T cell subtypes apart. IBD patients shared fewer clonotypes with other individuals than healthy twins did, most markedly in patients showing signs of disease activity. Because patients were on differing immunosuppressive treatments, the repertoires may have picked up extra background noise and inter-individual variability. A decrease in TCRbeta repertoire diversity, as measured by inverse Simpson index, was observed in IBD patients compared with their healthy co-twins.

From each donor, an approximately 2.5 ml peripheral blood sample was drawn into PAXgene tubes and stored at -80 degrees C. Without any T cell sorting, total RNA was extracted from whole blood using the PAXgene blood miRNA kit on an automated QIAcube. Peripheral blood from monozygotic twin pairs, either concordant or discordant for inflammatory bowel disease, underwent deep TCRalpha and TCRbeta repertoire profiling that used unique molecular barcoding. Smoking habits were recorded for all twin pairs, with individuals classified as current, former or never smokers. This clonotype originated in a human donor with ulcerative colitis or Crohn's disease, or a healthy co-twin of an affected twin (not recorded which). The source material was blood. The sequence links TRBV20-1 to TRBJ1-4; TCRdb picks TRBD1, but there is no DNA to check that call. CDR3 loop: CSARWTGREKLFF.